These T cell receptor beta chains were read from a single sample in a study of blood T cells in healthy people across ages. One entry per CDR3 protein, called by TCRdb with MiXCR from the 5' RACE reads. The sample has more than 1,400,000 distinct CDR3 sequences, 42% seen once. The specimen sequenced was blood. These receptors all come from a woman between 18 and 29 years old in good health. Each CDR3 is given with its conserved first and last residue. The D gene is left open where the match is weak. The size field is filled for only some rows; it gives once, few, many or a size class.

>.|TRBV29-1|.|TRBJ2-3
CSVGGEGRTDTQYF
TGCAGCGTTGGGGGCGAGGGTCGCACAGATACGCAGTATTTT
>.|TRBV12-3/TRBV12-4|.|TRBJ2-7
CASSYNPYYEQYF
TGTGCCAGCAGTTATAACCCGTACTACGAGCAGTACTTC
>.|TRBV5-1|.|TRBJ2-7
CASSMGVHEQYF
TGCGCCAGCAGCATGGGCGTCCACGAGCAGTACTTC
>.|TRBV7-2|.|TRBJ2-1
CASSAKGGLEQFF
TGTGCCAGCAGCGCAAAGGGAGGCCTTGAGCAGTTCTTC
>.|TRBV20-1|.|TRBJ2-7
CSASSASSYEQYF
TGCAGTGCGTCGAGCGCTAGCTCCTACGAGCAGTACTTC
>.|TRBV10-3|.|TRBJ2-2
CAISESAGTGELFF
TGTGCCATCAGTGAGTCGGCAGGAACCGGGGAGCTGTTTTTT
>TRBD2|TRBV6-6|.|TRBJ2-3
CASSYSTSGSSTQYF
TGTGCCAGCAGTTACTCGACTAGCGGGAGTAGTACGCAGTATTTT
>.|TRBV6-5|few|TRBJ1-4
CASSYSIGTGWEKLFF
TGTGCCAGCAGTTACTCGATAGGGACGGGTTGGGAAAAACTGTTTTTT
>.|TRBV5-1|few|TRBJ2-7
CASSLAAGQTTTYEQYF
TGCGCCAGCAGCTTGGCCGCGGGACAGACGACGACCTACGAGCAGTACTTC
>.|TRBV29-1|.|TRBJ2-3
CSVAATDTQYF
TGCAGCGTCGCCGCCACAGATACGCAGTATTTT
>.|TRBV4-2|.|TRBJ2-7
CASSQVWRDGYEQYF
TGTGCCAGCAGCCAAGTGTGGCGGGACGGGTACGAGCAGTACTTC
>TRBD1|TRBV18|.|TRBJ1-4
CASSSDRVEKLFF
TGTGCCAGCTCTTCCGACAGGGTTGAAAAACTGTTTTTT
>TRBD2|TRBV27|.|TRBJ2-7
CASSASIAGGSYEQYF
TGTGCCAGCAGTGCTTCAATAGCGGGGGGATCCTACGAGCAGTACTTC
>.|TRBV30|few|TRBJ2-7
CAWSVGPGMVYEQYF
TGTGCCTGGAGTGTAGGTCCGGGAATGGTGTACGAGCAGTACTTC
>.|TRBV2|.|TRBJ2-3
CASDHTQYF
TGTGCCAGCGATCATACGCAGTATTTT
>.|TRBV5-1|.|TRBJ2-7
CASSPGSEYEQYF
TGCGCCAGCAGTCCGGGATCCGAATACGAGCAGTACTTC
>.|TRBV11-2|few|TRBJ2-3
CASRGGKAGTDTQYF
TGTGCCAGCAGAGGGGGGAAGGCCGGTACAGATACGCAGTATTTT
>.|TRBV6-5|.|TRBJ1-2
CASSYSNPSFRGGYGYTF
TGTGCCAGCAGTTACTCGAATCCTTCTTTTCGGGGGGGCTATGGCTACACCTTC
>TRBD2|TRBV20-1|.|TRBJ2-3
CSASPSGSTDTQYF
TGCAGTGCTAGTCCTAGCGGGAGTACAGATACGCAGTATTTT
>TRBD2|TRBV5-1|.|TRBJ2-1
CASKKAGGYNEQFF
TGCGCCAGCAAAAAAGCGGGGGGGTACAATGAGCAGTTCTTC
>.|TRBV5-1|.|TRBJ2-5
CASRVGLQETQYF
TGCGCCAGCAGAGTTGGTCTCCAAGAGACCCAGTACTTC
>TRBD1|TRBV7-9|.|TRBJ2-7
CASSRQGAEEQYF
TGTGCCAGCAGCAGACAGGGGGCGGAAGAGCAGTACTTC
>TRBD2|TRBV20-1|once|TRBJ2-3
CSARGGLAGTYTDTQYF
TGCAGTGCTAGAGGGGGTCTAGCGGGGACGTACACAGATACGCAGTATTTT
>.|TRBV6-1|.|TRBJ1-1
CASTQNLLGAFF
TGTGCCAGCACCCAAAACTTGTTAGGAGCTTTCTTT
>.|TRBV6-5|once|TRBJ1-5
CASSRTAVGNQPQHF
TGTGCCAGCAGCCGGACCGCGGTTGGCAATCAGCCCCAGCATTTT
>TRBD2|TRBV5-1|few|TRBJ2-7
CASRSSGNYEQYF
TGCGCCAGCAGGTCTAGCGGCAACTACGAGCAGTACTTC
>.|TRBV5-1|.|TRBJ2-1
CASSLALYTGDYEQFF
TGCGCCAGCAGCTTGGCCTTATACACAGGGGACTATGAGCAGTTCTTC
>.|TRBV7-6|.|TRBJ2-3
CASSPWGRDLDTQYF
TGTGCCAGCAGCCCTTGGGGCCGGGACTTAGATACGCAGTATTTT
>.|TRBV6-6|.|TRBJ1-5
CASTIGGDYQPQHF
TGTGCCAGCACTATAGGGGGAGATTATCAGCCCCAGCATTTT